This TCR beta chain came from a study of cytomegalovirus exposure and HLA in healthy donors. The PCR had 60 Vbeta and 13 Jbeta primers. Sequenced by immunoSEQ multiplex PCR; TCRdb stores in-frame clones only, minus some. Of approximately 170,000 clones in the sample, 75% to 85% were seen once. On this clone itself: The antigen is unknown.

The study's findings and limits: Highly shared sequence variants in one cluster were likely a sequencing artifact.

The CDR3 has 15 amino acids. Trimming removed 4 bases from V and 4 bases from J; junction bases left unmatched: 7. CDR1 LGHNA and CDR2 YSLEER come from the germline V gene. This receptor was identified in a male donor in good health and CMV-seropositive. The sample taken for sequencing was PBMCs. The J gene is TRBJ1-2, the V gene TRBV4-3; 9 bases align to TRBD1. DNA of the CDR3: TGCGCCAGCAGCCGCAGTTTGACAGGGGGCTATGGCTACACCTTC. Translating it yields CASSRSLTGGYGYTF.